These 4 T cell receptor beta chains share one sample of origin, sequenced in a study of T cells in localized non-small cell lung cancer. Sequenced by immunoSEQ multiplex PCR; TCRdb stores in-frame clones only, minus some. This table has roughly 21,000 clones, about four fifths appearing once. Sequencing used peripheral blood, obtained before any cancer treatment. These receptor sequences come from a man between 40 and 70 years old with stage I lung adenocarcinoma.

The DNA of the CDR3 is TGTGCCAGCAGCCCTCACAGGGATTTAGGCACTGAAGCTTTCTTT. Protein product: CASSPHRDLGTEAFF. The chain carries TRBV7-2 and TRBJ1-1; D may be TRBD1 (6 bases). CDR1 SGHTA and CDR2 FQGNSA come from the germline V gene. The V and J ends lost 5 bases and 4 bases respectively, with 17 bases between them. This CDR3 has 15 residues.

In DNA, the CDR3 is TGTGCCAGCAGCTTCCGCTACGAGCAGTACTTC. Protein product: CASSFRYEQYF. This chain uses TRBV5-8 with TRBJ2-7; D remains ambiguous. Trimming took 2 bases from V and 3 from J, leaving 3 bases between them. Per the germline V gene, CDR1 is SGHTS and CDR2 is YDEGEE. The CDR3 spans 11 residues.

The chain has TRBV28 and TRBJ1-5; D remains unclear. CDR1 and CDR2 from the germline V gene are MDHEN and SYDVKM. Trimming cost V 8 bases and J 2 bases, with 13 bases left between them. The CDR3 consists of 14 residues. The CDR3 nucleotides read TGTGCCAGCTCAGGAAATAGGGGCAATCAGCCCCAGCATTTT. It translates to CASSGNRGNQPQHF. Variable domain in full (rest from reference TRBV28 and TRBJ1-5): DVKVTQSSRYLVKRTGEKVFLECVQDMDHENMFWYRQDPGLGLRLIYFSYDVKMKEKGDIPEGYSVSREKKERFSLILESASTNQTSMYLCASSGNRGNQPQHFGDGTRLSIL.

The CDR3 DNA is TGTGCCAGCAGCCCCGACAGGGGCTTCTACGAGCAGTACTTC. Protein product: CASSPDRGFYEQYF. The gene calls are TRBV28 and TRBJ2-7, with 8 bases matching TRBD1. The CDR3 extends over 14 amino acids. V trimming: 6 bases; J trimming: 3 bases; junction bases outside the gene matches: 7. CDR1 and CDR2 from the germline V gene are MDHEN and SYDVKM.